The present T cell receptor beta chain was sequenced within a study of T cells in Graves' hyperthyroidism and ophthalmopathy. Study in general: Sampling of peripheral blood happened at initial diagnosis, prior to any treatment.

The sample holds many counts of this clonotype. Its antigen is undetermined. Overall study results and limits: A median roughly 6.6 months before onset, the model predicted ophthalmopathy.

CDR1 and CDR2 from the germline V gene are MNHNS and SASEGT. This CDR3 region has 15 residues. V lost 7 bases and J lost 1; bases outside the gene matches: 6. It was RNA transcripts that yielded the amplified TCR beta CDR3 regions. An initial round of RT-PCR targeting the TCR CDR3 relied on the HTBI primer set. TCRdb recomputed calls from the multiplex PCR reads with MiXCR, one row per CDR3 protein. The sample lists about 530,000 distinct CDR3 sequences, approximately 17% occurring once. Exclusion of patients followed from uncontrolled infection, other autoimmune disease, pregnancy or lactation. The chain couples TRBV6-1 to TRBJ2-7, with 11 bases that match TRBD2. This sequence was found in a woman aged 18-30 years with Graves' ophthalmopathy. Sequencing was performed on blood. Written as DNA, the CDR3 is TGTGCCAGCACCTTAGCGGGAGGGAATTCCTACGAGCAGTACTTC. Translating it yields CASTLAGGNSYEQYF.